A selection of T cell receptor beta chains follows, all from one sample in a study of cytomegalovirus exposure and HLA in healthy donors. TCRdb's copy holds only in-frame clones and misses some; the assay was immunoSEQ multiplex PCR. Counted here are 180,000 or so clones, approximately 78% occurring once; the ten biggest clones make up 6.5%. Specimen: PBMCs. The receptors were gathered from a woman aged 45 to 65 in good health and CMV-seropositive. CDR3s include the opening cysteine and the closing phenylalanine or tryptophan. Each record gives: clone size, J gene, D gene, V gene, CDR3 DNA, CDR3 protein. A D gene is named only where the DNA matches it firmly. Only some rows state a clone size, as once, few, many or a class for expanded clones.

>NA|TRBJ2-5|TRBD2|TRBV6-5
TGTGCCAGCAGTTATCCCCAATCGGGGGGTGGGGAGACCCAGTACTTC
CASSYPQSGGGETQYF
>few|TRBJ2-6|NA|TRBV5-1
TGCGCCAGCACCGTGGGGGGGGCTGGGGCCAACGGCCTGACTTTC
CASTVGGAGANGLTF
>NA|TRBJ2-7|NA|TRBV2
TGTGCCAGCAGTGGGGCGACAGGTTTCGGCGAGCAGTACTTC
CASSGATGFGEQYF
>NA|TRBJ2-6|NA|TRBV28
TGTGCCAGCTCCCTTATCTCTGGGGCCAACGTCCTGACTTTC
CASSLISGANVLTF
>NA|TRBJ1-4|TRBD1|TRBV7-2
TGTGCCAGCAGCCCGTCCGGGACAGTGGATGAAAAACTGTTTTTT
CASSPSGTVDEKLFF
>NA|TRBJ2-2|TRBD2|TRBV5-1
TGCGCCAGCAGGGGACTAGCGAACACCGGGGAGCTGTTTTTT
CASRGLANTGELFF
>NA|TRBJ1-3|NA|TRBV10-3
TGTGCCATCAGTGAGTCCGGAGCCCCAGGTGGGAGCTCTGGAAACACCATATATTTT
CAISESGAPGGSSGNTIYF
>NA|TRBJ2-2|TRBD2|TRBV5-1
TGCGCCAGCAGCTTGATGAGCGGGGGGGCCGGAACCGGGGAGCTGTTTTTT
CASSLMSGGAGTGELFF
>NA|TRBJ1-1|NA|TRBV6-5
TGTGCCAGCAGTAAAGCTGGCACTGAAGCTTTCTTT
CASSKAGTEAFF
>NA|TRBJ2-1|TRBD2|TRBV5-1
TGCGCCAGCAGCTTTACTAGCGGGAGGATCAATGAGCAGTTCTTC
CASSFTSGRINEQFF
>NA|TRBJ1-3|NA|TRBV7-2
TGTGCCAGCAGCTTAGATCCCCGTGGAAACACCATATATTTT
CASSLDPRGNTIYF
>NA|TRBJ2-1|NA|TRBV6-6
TGTGCCAGCAGCACGGGACTGATCGATGAGCAGTTCTTC
CASSTGLIDEQFF
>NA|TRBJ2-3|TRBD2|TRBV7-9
TGTGCCAGCAGCTCACCCGGCGCCCTAGCGGGGGTAGATACGCAGTATTTT
CASSSPGALAGVDTQYF
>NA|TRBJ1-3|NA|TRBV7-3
TGTGCCAGCAGCTTTCATTGGGCCCGGGGAGGAAACACCATATATTTT
CASSFHWARGGNTIYF
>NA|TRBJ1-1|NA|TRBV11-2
TGTGCCAGCAGCTTAAGATGGGGCCTCACTGAAGCTTTCTTT
CASSLRWGLTEAFF
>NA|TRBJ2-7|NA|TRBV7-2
TGTGCCAGCAGCTCGTCGACAGGAGTTAGCGAGCAGTACTTC
CASSSSTGVSEQYF
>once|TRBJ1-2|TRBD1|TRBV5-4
TGTGCCAGCAGCTTGGGACAGGGGGAATATGGCTACACCTTC
CASSLGQGEYGYTF
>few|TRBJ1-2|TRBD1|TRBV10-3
TGTGCCGCCGCTACGGGACAGGTCAACTATGGCTACACCTTC
CAAATGQVNYGYTF
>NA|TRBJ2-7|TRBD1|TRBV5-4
TGTGCCAGCAGCTTGGGGGGCGCCGGGACAGGGATTTACGAGCAGTACTTC
CASSLGGAGTGIYEQYF
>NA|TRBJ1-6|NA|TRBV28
TGTGCCAGCAGTTTTGAACCTAATAATTCACCCCTCCACTTT
CASSFEPNNSPLHF
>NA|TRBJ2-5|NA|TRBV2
TGTGCCAGCAGTTCATTTGGGAGCCCCCAAGAGACCCAGTACTTC
CASSSFGSPQETQYF
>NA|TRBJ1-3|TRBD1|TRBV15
TGTGCCACCAGCAGAGATGCCACCGGGACAGGGGGAAACACCATATATTTT
CATSRDATGTGGNTIYF
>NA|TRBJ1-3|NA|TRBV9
TGTGCCAGCAGCGTAGACCGGACAGCCTCTGGAAACACCATATATTTT
CASSVDRTASGNTIYF
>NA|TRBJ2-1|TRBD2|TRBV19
TGTGCCAGTAGTCTAGCGGGGGTTCCTAAGCAGTTCTTC
CASSLAGVPKQFF
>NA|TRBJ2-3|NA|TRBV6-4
TGTGCCAGCAGTGAAGGGGGCGGGAGGACAGATACGCAGTATTTT
CASSEGGGRTDTQYF
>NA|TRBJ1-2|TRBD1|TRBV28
TGTGCCAGCCTTGGGACAGGGGATGGCTACACCTTC
CASLGTGDGYTF
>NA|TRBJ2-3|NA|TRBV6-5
TGTGCCAGCAGCCTGGACTACCCAACCACAGATACGCAGTATTTT
CASSLDYPTTDTQYF
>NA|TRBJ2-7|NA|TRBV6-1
TGTGCCAGCAGTGAAGCTGGGCCCTACGAGCAGTACTTC
CASSEAGPYEQYF
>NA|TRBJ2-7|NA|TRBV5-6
TGTGCCAGCAGCTTGAAACGGTCGCCAATCCTCTACGAGCAGTACTTC
CASSLKRSPILYEQYF
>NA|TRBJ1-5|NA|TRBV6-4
TGTGCCAGCGCAGGGGCATATAGCAATCAGCCCCAGCATTTT
CASAGAYSNQPQHF
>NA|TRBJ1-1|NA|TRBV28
TGTGCCAGCAGTCCGGACAGTATGATCGGCACTGAAGCTTTCTTT
CASSPDSMIGTEAFF
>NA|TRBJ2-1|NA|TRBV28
TGTGCCAGCCCACCCTTAGGCCCCTGGACACCCGCGGTAAATGAGCAGTTCTTC
CASPPLGPWTPAVNEQFF
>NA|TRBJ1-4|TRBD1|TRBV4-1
TGCGCCAGCAGCCAAGACCTCCGGGGGACAGGGGAGGAAAAACTGTTTTTT
CASSQDLRGTGEEKLFF
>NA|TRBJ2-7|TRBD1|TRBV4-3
TGCGCCAGCAGCCAAGAAGACAGGGCTTTGGAGCAGTACTTC
CASSQEDRALEQYF
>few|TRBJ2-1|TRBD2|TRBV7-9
TGTGCCAGCAGCTTAGCCCTGGGACTAGCGGGGGACAATGAGCAGTTCTTC
CASSLALGLAGDNEQFF
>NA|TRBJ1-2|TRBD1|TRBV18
TGTGCCAGCTCGAAGGACAGGGGAAACTATGGCTACACCTTC
CASSKDRGNYGYTF
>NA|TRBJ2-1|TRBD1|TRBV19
TGTGCCAGTACCCAAGCCGGGACAGGGTACAATGAGCAGTTCTTC
CASTQAGTGYNEQFF
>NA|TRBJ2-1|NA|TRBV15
TGTGCCACCAGCAGCTCTGAGTTGGACTCCTACAATGGGCAGTTCTTC
CATSSSELDSYNGQFF
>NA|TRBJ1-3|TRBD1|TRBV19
TGTGCCAGTAGTATGTTGGGACAGTCTGGAAACACCATATATTTT
CASSMLGQSGNTIYF
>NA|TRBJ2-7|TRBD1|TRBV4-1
TGCGCCAGCAGCCAAGATGCCAGGACAGGGGTCTACGAGCAGTACTTC
CASSQDARTGVYEQYF
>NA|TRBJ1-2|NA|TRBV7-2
TGTGCCAGCAGTTTCGGACATGGTGGCTACACCTTC
CASSFGHGGYTF
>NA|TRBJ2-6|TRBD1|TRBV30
TGTGCCTTGGCGCCAGGGGGTGTTTCTGGGGCCAACGTCCTGACTTTC
CALAPGGVSGANVLTF
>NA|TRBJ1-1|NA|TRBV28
TGTGCCAGCAGTTTATCTCCGGTGAACACTGAAGCTTTCTTT
CASSLSPVNTEAFF
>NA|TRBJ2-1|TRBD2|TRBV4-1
TGCGCCAGCAGCCAAGGACTAGCGGGAGGGCAGTTCTTC
CASSQGLAGGQFF
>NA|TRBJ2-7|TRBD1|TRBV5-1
TGCGCCAGCAGCTTGTGGGACAGAGCGTCCGAGCAGTACTTC
CASSLWDRASEQYF
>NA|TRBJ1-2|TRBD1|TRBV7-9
TGTGCCAGCAGCTTAGGACCGACAGGGGACCTTTCCTTAGACTATGGCTACACCTTC
CASSLGPTGDLSLDYGYTF
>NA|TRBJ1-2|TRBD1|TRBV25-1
TGTGCCAGCAGTGAATCGGTAACAGGGGTAGGCGGCTACACCTTC
CASSESVTGVGGYTF
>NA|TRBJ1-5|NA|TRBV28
TGTGCCAGCAGTTTCGTCGGTAGCAATCAGCCCCAGCATTTT
CASSFVGSNQPQHF
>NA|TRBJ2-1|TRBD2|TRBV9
TGTGCCAGCAGTGCTAGCGGGGCCTACAATGAGCAGTTCTTC
CASSASGAYNEQFF
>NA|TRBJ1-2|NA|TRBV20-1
TGCAGTGCTAGACAGGAATATGGCTACACCTTC
CSARQEYGYTF
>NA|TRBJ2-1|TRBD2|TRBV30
TGTGCCTGGAGCGGGGGGATACGGCGCTACAATGAGCAGTTCTTC
CAWSGGIRRYNEQFF
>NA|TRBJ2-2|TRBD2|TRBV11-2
TGTGCCAGCAGCTTAGGGGGCGGGGGATCGGCCGGGGAGCTGTTTTTT
CASSLGGGGSAGELFF
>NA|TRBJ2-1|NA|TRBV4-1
TGCGCCAGCAGCCAGGAACCCACGGGTGAGCAGTTCTTC
CASSQEPTGEQFF
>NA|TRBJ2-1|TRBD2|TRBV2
TGTGCCAGCAGGGGGACTAGCGGGGTCAGTGAGCAGTTCTTC
CASRGTSGVSEQFF
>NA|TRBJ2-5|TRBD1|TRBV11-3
TGTGCCAGCAGCTTCCCAGGACAGGGTAATGTGGAGACCCAGTACTTC
CASSFPGQGNVETQYF
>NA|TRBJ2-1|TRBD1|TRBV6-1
TGTGCCAGCAAATTCGGGACAGGGTCATACAATGAGCAGTTCTTC
CASKFGTGSYNEQFF
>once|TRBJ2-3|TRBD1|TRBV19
TGTGCCAGTAGTATAGGGACAGGGGTGGACACAGATACGCAGTATTTT
CASSIGTGVDTDTQYF
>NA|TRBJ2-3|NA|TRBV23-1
TGCGCCAGCAGTCGTCTCCCCACCCCGGTTGATACGCAGTATTTT
CASSRLPTPVDTQYF
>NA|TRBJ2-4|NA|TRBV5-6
TGTGCCAGCAGCTTAGGGGGAGCCAAAAACATTCAGTACTTC
CASSLGGAKNIQYF
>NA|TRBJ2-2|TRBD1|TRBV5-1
TGCGCCAGCAGCTTATGGACAGGGCGAAACACCGGGGAGCTGTTTTTT
CASSLWTGRNTGELFF